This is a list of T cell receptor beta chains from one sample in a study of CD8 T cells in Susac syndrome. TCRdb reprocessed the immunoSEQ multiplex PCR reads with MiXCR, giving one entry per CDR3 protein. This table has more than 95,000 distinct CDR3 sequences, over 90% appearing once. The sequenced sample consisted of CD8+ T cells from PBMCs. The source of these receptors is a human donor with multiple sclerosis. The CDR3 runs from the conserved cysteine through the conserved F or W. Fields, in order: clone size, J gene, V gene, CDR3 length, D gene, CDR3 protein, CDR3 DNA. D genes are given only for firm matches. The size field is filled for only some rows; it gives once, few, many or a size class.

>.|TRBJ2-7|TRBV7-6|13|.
CASSSDRPYEQYF
TGTGCCAGCAGCTCCGACAGGCCTTACGAGCAGTACTTC
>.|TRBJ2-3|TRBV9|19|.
CASSVGDSETLPSTDTQYF
TGTGCCAGCAGCGTAGGGGACTCCGAAACACTCCCTAGCACAGATACGCAGTATTTT
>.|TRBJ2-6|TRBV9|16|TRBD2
CASRGAGGAGANVLTF
TGTGCCAGCCGGGGCGCGGGAGGTGCTGGGGCCAACGTCCTGACTTTC
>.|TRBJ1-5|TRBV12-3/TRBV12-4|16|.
CASSAGPSWAPRPQHF
TGTGCCAGCTCGGCAGGGCCATCGTGGGCTCCCCGGCCCCAGCATTTT
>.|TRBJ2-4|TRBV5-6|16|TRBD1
CASSETGGLFQNIQYF
TGTGCCAGCAGCGAAACAGGGGGCTTATTCCAAAACATTCAGTACTTC
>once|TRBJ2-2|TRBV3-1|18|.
CASSQGWGGPKEDGELFF
TGTGCCAGCAGCCAAGGCTGGGGGGGCCCCAAAGAAGACGGGGAGCTGTTTTTT
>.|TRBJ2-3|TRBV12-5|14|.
CASGGSQRTDTQYF
TGTGCTAGTGGTGGGTCCCAACGCACAGATACGCAGTATTTT
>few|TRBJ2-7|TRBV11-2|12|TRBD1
CASSRTGGEQYF
TGTGCCAGCAGCAGGACAGGGGGCGAGCAGTACTTC
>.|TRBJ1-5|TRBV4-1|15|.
CASSQVPYWNQPQHF
TGCGCCAGCAGCCAAGTCCCGTACTGGAATCAGCCCCAGCATTTT
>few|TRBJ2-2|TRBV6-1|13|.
CASPRESTGELFF
TGTGCCAGCCCAAGGGAGTCCACCGGGGAGCTGTTTTTT
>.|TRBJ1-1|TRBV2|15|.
CASSVRDAVRTEAFF
TGTGCCAGCAGTGTACGGGACGCCGTGAGGACTGAAGCTTTCTTT
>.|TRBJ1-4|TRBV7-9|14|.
CASSFLTTNEKLFF
TGTGCCAGCAGCTTTTTAACAACTAATGAAAAACTGTTTTTT
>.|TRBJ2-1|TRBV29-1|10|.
CSVQGNEQFF
TGCAGCGTTCAAGGGAATGAGCAGTTCTTC
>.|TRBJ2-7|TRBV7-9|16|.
CASSPFFAGRVYEQYF
TGTGCCAGCAGCCCCTTTTTTGCGGGGAGAGTTTACGAGCAGTACTTC
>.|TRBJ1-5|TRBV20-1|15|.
CSANRQGTLPQPQHF
TGCAGTGCTAACAGGCAGGGAACCCTCCCGCAGCCCCAGCATTTT
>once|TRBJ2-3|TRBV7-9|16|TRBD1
CASSIFPGQGEVTQYF
TGTGCCAGCAGCATCTTTCCGGGACAGGGGGAAGTTACGCAGTATTTT
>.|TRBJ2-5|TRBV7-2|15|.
CASSSGGGRQETQYF
TGTGCCAGCAGCTCTGGGGGAGGACGCCAAGAGACCCAGTACTTC
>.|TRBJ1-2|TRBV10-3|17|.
CAISDPVDSELDYGYTF
TGTGCCATCAGTGATCCCGTGGACAGTGAGTTAGACTATGGCTACACCTTC
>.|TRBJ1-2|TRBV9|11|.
CASSPLLGYTF
TGTGCCAGCAGCCCCCTTCTTGGCTACACCTTC
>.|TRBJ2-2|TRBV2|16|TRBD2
CASRPASGRFSGELFF
TGTGCCAGCAGGCCGGCTAGCGGGAGATTCTCCGGGGAGCTGTTTTTT
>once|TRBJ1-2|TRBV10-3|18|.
CAISESAGDRNRNYGYTF
TGTGCCATCAGTGAGTCGGCAGGCGACAGAAACAGAAACTATGGCTACACCTTC
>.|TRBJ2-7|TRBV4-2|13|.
CASSQERGYEQYF
TGTGCCAGCAGCCAAGAACGGGGCTACGAGCAGTACTTC
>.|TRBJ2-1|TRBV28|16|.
CASSLWGQISYNEQFF
TGTGCCAGCAGTTTATGGGGGCAGATCTCCTACAATGAGCAGTTCTTC
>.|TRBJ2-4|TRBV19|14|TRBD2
CASSRSGGINIQYF
TGTGCCAGTAGCAGAAGCGGGGGGATAAACATTCAGTACTTC
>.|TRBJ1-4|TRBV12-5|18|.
CASGLAVWGNKNDEKLFF
TGTGCTAGTGGTTTGGCGGTATGGGGGAACAAGAACGATGAAAAACTGTTTTTT
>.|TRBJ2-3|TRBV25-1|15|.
CASSGEAAGTDTQYF
TGTGCCAGCAGTGGCGAAGCGGCTGGCACAGATACGCAGTATTTT
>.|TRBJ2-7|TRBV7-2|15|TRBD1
CASSEPGQPSYEQYF
TGTGCCAGCAGCGAACCGGGACAGCCATCCTACGAGCAGTACTTC
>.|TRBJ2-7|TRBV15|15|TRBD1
CATSRDSGQGREQYF
TGTGCCACCAGCAGAGATTCCGGACAGGGCAGAGAGCAGTACTTC
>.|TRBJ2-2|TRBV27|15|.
CASSPSRGYTGELFF
TGTGCCAGCAGTCCCAGCAGGGGATACACCGGGGAGCTGTTTTTT
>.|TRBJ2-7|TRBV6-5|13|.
CASSYGRGYEQYF
TGTGCCAGCAGTTACGGAAGGGGCTACGAGCAGTACTTC
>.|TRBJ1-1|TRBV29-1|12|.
CSLTTARTEAFF
TGCAGCCTAACGACGGCCCGTACTGAAGCTTTCTTT
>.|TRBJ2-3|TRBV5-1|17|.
CASSLESPGGTGDTQYF
TGCGCCAGCAGCTTGGAATCGCCGGGGGGGACAGGAGATACGCAGTATTTT
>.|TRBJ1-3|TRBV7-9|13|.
CASSFQPGNTIYF
TGTGCCAGCAGCTTCCAGCCTGGAAACACCATATATTTT
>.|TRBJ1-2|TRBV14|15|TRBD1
CASSQPGQGSYGYTF
TGTGCCAGCAGCCAACCGGGACAGGGGTCCTATGGCTACACCTTC
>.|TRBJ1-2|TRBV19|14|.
CASSATQGGYGYTF
TGTGCCAGTAGTGCCACACAGGGAGGCTATGGCTACACCTTC
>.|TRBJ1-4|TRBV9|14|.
CASSVDGTNEKLFF
TGTGCCAGCAGCGTGGACGGGACCAATGAAAAACTGTTTTTT
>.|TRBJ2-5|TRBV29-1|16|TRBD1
CSVPPLGTGNQETQYF
TGCAGCGTCCCCCCCCTTGGGACAGGGAACCAAGAGACCCAGTACTTC
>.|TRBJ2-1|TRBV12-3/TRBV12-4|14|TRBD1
CASRTGALHNEQFF
TGTGCCAGCCGGACAGGAGCCCTCCACAATGAGCAGTTCTTC
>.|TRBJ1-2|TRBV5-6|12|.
CASRAGRYGYTF
TGTGCCAGCAGGGCTGGACGGTATGGCTACACCTTC
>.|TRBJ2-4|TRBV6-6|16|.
CASSKQQGIAKNIQYF
TGTGCCAGCAGTAAACAGCAGGGGATAGCCAAAAACATTCAGTACTTC
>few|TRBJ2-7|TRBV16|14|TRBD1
CASSPRGLTYEQYF
TGTGCCAGCAGCCCAAGGGGGCTAACCTACGAGCAGTACTTC
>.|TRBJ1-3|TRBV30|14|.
CAWTPPGGGNTIYF
TGTGCCTGGACCCCCCCCGGGGGTGGAAACACCATATATTTT
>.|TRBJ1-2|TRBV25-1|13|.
CASSEFTDYGYTF
TGTGCCAGCAGTGAATTCACCGACTATGGCTACACCTTC
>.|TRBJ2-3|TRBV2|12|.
CASSGTRDTQYF
TGTGCCAGCAGTGGGACCCGGGATACGCAGTATTTT
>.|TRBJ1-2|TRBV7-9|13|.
CASSLVVPFGYTF
TGTGCCAGCAGCTTAGTTGTACCTTTTGGCTACACCTTC
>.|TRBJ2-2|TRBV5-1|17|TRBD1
CASSIGTGSITTGELFF
TGCGCCAGCAGCATCGGGACAGGGAGTATAACCACCGGGGAGCTGTTTTTT
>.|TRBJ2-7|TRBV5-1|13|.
CASAGAQTYEQYF
TGCGCCAGCGCGGGGGCCCAGACCTACGAGCAGTACTTC
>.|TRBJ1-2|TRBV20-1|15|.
CSARPSWTILYGYTF
TGCAGTGCTAGGCCCTCGTGGACGATCCTCTATGGCTACACCTTC
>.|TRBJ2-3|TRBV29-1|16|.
CSVVPTDPTSTDTQYF
TGCAGCGTTGTTCCTACAGATCCGACTAGCACAGATACGCAGTATTTT
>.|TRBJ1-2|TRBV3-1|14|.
CASSPRVGGSGYTF
TGTGCCAGCAGCCCCAGGGTTGGGGGATCTGGCTACACCTTC
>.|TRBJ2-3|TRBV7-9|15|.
CASSGSGPQWDTQYF
TGTGCCAGCAGCGGGTCCGGGCCCCAGTGGGATACGCAGTATTTT
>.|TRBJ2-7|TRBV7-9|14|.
CASSFAGSTDEQYF
TGTGCCAGCAGCTTCGCCGGGTCGACGGACGAGCAGTACTTC
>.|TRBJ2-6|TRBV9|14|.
CASSETAGANVLTF
TGTGCCAGCAGCGAGACGGCTGGGGCCAACGTCCTGACTTTC
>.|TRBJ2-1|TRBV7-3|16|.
CASRPAGTDSYNEQFF
TGTGCCAGCAGGCCCGCGGGGACAGATTCCTACAATGAGCAGTTCTTC
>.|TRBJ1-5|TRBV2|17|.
CASSEEGRGARSQPQHF
TGTGCCAGCAGTGAAGAGGGCCGGGGGGCGCGAAGTCAGCCCCAGCATTTT
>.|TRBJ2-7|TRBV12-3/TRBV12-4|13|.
CASSLRVGGEQYF
TGTGCCAGCAGTTTGAGGGTAGGGGGGGAGCAGTACTTC
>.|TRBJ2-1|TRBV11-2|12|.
CASTGNGQEQFF
TGTGCCAGCACCGGAAACGGACAGGAGCAGTTCTTC
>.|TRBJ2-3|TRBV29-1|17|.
CSVLPLHPGPFTDTQYF
TGCAGCGTCCTCCCCCTCCATCCGGGACCTTTCACAGATACGCAGTATTTT